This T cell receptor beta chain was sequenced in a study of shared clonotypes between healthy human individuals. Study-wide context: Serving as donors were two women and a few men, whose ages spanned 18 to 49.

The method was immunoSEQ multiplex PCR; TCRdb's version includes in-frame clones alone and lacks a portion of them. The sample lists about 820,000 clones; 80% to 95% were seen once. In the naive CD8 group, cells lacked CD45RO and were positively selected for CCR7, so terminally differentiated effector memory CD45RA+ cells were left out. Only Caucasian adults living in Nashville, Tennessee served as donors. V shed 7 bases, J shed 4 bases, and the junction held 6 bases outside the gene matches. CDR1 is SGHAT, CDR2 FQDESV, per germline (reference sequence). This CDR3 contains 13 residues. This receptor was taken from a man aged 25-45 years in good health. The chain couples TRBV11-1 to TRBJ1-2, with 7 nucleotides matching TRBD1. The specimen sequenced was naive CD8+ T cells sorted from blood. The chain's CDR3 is CASTIQGFYGYTF. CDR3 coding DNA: TGTGCCAGCACCATACAGGGGTTCTATGGCTACACCTTC.